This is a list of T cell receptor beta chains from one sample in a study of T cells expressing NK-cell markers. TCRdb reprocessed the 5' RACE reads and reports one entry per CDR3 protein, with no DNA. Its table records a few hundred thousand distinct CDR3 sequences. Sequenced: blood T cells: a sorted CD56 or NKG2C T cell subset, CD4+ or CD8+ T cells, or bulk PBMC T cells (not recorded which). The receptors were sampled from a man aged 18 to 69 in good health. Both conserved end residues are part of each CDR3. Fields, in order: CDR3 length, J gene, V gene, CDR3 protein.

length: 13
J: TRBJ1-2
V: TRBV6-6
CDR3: CASINGQGRGYTF

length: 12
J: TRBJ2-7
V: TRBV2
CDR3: CASSVASYEQYF

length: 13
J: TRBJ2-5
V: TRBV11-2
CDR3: CASSSRRIWTQYF

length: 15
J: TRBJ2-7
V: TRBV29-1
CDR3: CSVDDGRGHSYEQYF

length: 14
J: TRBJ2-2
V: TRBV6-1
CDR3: CASSLGPVEGELFF

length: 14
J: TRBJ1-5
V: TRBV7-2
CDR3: CASSREGRNQPQHF

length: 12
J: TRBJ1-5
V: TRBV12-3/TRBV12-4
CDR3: CASSGPGQPQHF

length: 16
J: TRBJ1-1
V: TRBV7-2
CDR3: CASSLNRPQTNTEAFF

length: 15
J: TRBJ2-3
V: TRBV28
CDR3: CASLGGLRRTDTQYF

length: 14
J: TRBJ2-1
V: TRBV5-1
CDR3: CASAGGGINNEQFF

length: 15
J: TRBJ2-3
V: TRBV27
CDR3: CASRGAGRITDTQYF

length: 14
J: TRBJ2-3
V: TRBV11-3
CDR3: CASSLGGLSDTQYF

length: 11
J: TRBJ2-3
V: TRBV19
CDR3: CATGWGRTQYF

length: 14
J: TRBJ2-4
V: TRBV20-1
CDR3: CSPRVVVGKNIQYF

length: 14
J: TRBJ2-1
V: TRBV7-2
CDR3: CASSLVSDYNEQFF

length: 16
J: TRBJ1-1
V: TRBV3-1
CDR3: CASSRRPGTANTEAFF

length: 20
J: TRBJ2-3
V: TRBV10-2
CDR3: CASSGLPGTSGGAGTDTQYF

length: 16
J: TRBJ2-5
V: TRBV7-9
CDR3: CASSLPRGTVQETQYF

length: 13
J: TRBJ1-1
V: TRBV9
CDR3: CASRKVGHTEAFF

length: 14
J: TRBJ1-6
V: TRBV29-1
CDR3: CSVRIGGYNSPLHF

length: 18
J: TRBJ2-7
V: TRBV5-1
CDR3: CASSLPGLAGEPHSEQYF

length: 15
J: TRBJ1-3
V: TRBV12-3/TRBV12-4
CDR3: CASSIGGTTGNTIYF

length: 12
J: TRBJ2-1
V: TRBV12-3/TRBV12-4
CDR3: CASSSGTLEQFF

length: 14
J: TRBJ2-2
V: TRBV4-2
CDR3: CASSPGQVAGELFF

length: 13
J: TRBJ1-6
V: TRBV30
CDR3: CAWSPSYNSPLHF

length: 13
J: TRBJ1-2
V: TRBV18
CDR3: CASSPGLIYGYTF

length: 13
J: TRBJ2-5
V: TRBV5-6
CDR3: CASRWGRQETQYF

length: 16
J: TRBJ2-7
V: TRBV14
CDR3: CASSHRDRGRPYEQYF

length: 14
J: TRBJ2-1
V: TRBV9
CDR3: CASSVGGGLNEQFF

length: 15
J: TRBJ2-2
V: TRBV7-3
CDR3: CASSMDSSHTGELFF

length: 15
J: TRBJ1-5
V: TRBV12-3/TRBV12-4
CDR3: CASSSQTGTNQPQHF

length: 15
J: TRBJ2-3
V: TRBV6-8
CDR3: CASSYFKQLADTQYF

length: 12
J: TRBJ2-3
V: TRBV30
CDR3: CAWSVGVSRQYF

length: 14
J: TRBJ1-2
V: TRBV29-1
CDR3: CSVENPGRIDGYTF

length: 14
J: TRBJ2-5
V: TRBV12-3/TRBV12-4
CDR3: CASSSQVPQETQYF

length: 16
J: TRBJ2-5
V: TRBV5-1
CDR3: CASSSSIGAGSLAQYF

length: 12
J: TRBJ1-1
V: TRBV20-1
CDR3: CSWWVGNTEAFF

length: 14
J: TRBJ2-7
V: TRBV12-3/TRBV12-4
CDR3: CASSPGGLGLEQYF

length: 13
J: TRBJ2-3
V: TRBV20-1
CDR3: CSGGATTRHTQYF

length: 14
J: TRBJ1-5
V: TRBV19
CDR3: CASSIGVANQPQHF

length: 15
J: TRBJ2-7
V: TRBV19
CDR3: CASSIVLGRPYEQYF

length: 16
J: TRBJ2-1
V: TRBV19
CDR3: CASHLQAGRSYNEQFF

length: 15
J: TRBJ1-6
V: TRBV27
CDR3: CASSLGTGFGSPLHF

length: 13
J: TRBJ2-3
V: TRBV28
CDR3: CASSGFLSGTQYF

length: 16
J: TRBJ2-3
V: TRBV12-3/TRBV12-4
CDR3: CASSLALRRSRDTQYF

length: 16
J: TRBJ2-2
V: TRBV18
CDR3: CASSPRSAGDTGELFF

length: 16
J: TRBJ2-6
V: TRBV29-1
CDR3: CSAETGSVSGANVLTF

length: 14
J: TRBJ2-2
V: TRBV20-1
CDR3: CSARENVGTGELFF